These T cell receptor beta chains were read from a single sample in a study of cytomegalovirus exposure and HLA in healthy donors. Only in-frame clones appear in the TCRdb table, and some are missing; sequencing was by immunoSEQ multiplex PCR. The sample carries around 150,000 clones, approximately 80% recorded once. The sample taken for sequencing was PBMCs. All receptors come from a male donor in good health and CMV-seropositive. Both conserved end residues are part of each CDR3. The D gene is left open where the match is weak. Some rows mark clone size as missing; the rest say once, few, many or name a class of expanded clone.

TGTGCCAGCAGTTACGACGGGAGCCTGGCCGGGGAGCTGTTTTTT,CASSYDGSLAGELFF,TRBJ2-2,NA,TRBV6-5,few
TGTGCCAGCAGGCCCTTACAGGGGGCTGGAAACACCATATATTTT,CASRPLQGAGNTIYF,TRBJ1-3,TRBD1,TRBV27,NA
TGTGCCAGCAGCCGGGAGGGTGCAGGGCCCACTGAAGCTTTCTTT,CASSREGAGPTEAFF,TRBJ1-1,NA,TRBV21-1,NA
TGTGCCAGCAGTGAAGCGACAGGGGGAAATTCACCCCTCCACTTT,CASSEATGGNSPLHF,TRBJ1-6,TRBD1,TRBV6-1,NA
TGTGCCAGCAGGTCCCGGGACAGGGGGCGTCTAGAGACCCAGTACTTC,CASRSRDRGRLETQYF,TRBJ2-5,TRBD1,TRBV28,NA
TGTGCCATCAGTGACCGGGACAGGGCGTCGAACACTGAAGCTTTCTTT,CAISDRDRASNTEAFF,TRBJ1-1,TRBD1,TRBV10-3,NA
TGTGCCAGCAGTGAGGGGTTCGGACTAGCACGAGAGACCCAGTACTTC,CASSEGFGLARETQYF,TRBJ2-5,TRBD2,TRBV25-1,NA
TGTGCCAGCAGCCTCAGGGGAGGGAGGATAACTGAAGCTTTCTTT,CASSLRGGRITEAFF,TRBJ1-1,NA,TRBV14,NA
TGTGCCGGGAGACAGGGCTTGAACACCGGGGAGCTGTTTTTT,CAGRQGLNTGELFF,TRBJ2-2,TRBD1,TRBV19,NA
TGTGCCAGTAGAAAGGGGTTCGAGACCCAGTACTTC,CASRKGFETQYF,TRBJ2-5,NA,TRBV19,once
TGTGCCATCAGAGGGCTAGCGGGAGAGACCCAGTACTTC,CAIRGLAGETQYF,TRBJ2-5,TRBD2,TRBV10-3,NA
TGTGCCAGCAGCCCCCGGACTAGCGGCTACGAGCAGTACTTC,CASSPRTSGYEQYF,TRBJ2-7,TRBD2,TRBV7-9,NA
TGTGCCTGGACACCAGGGGTCAGCTACGAGCAGTACTTC,CAWTPGVSYEQYF,TRBJ2-7,NA,TRBV30,NA
TGCGCCAGCAGCCCAATAGCGGGAGGGCCTGATGAGCAGTTCTTC,CASSPIAGGPDEQFF,TRBJ2-1,TRBD2,TRBV5-1,NA
TGTGCCAGCAGTTACTCGAGACTCCTAGTCGGCTACGAGCAGTACTTC,CASSYSRLLVGYEQYF,TRBJ2-7,NA,TRBV6-5,once
TGTGCCAGCAGCTTCGGACTAAAAGAGACCCAGTACTTC,CASSFGLKETQYF,TRBJ2-5,NA,TRBV7-2,NA
TGTGCCAGCACGGTAACCGGGGGGCTGGGAGAGACCCAGTACTTC,CASTVTGGLGETQYF,TRBJ2-5,NA,TRBV2,NA
TGTGCCAGCAGCTTGGTGGGGAGGACGGCCTACGAGCAGTACTTC,CASSLVGRTAYEQYF,TRBJ2-7,NA,TRBV5-6,NA
TGTGCCAGCAGCTTAGAAGCGGCGGGGTCTGGGGCCAACGGCCTGACTTTC,CASSLEAAGSGANGLTF,TRBJ2-6,NA,TRBV7-6,NA